What follows describes a single T cell receptor beta chain. Only in-frame clones appear in the TCRdb table, and some are missing; sequencing was by immunoSEQ multiplex PCR. The profile shows over 60,000 clones, roughly 80% of them singletons. This record belongs to a study of OX40 agonist ivuxolimab in advanced cancers. This CDR3 is 14 amino acids long. V gave up 2 bases and J gave up 4 bases, with 12 bases separating them. Germline-derived CDR1 and CDR2 are SGHRS and YFSETQ. Cycle 7 day 1, cycle 4 day 1, and baseline were the timepoints at which blood was sampled. Sequenced here: CD4+ or CD8+ T cells sorted from blood, sampled in a trial of the OX40 agonist ivuxolimab. The rearrangement links TRBV5-1 to TRBJ1-2; possibly TRBD1 for D (5 bases). This TCR came from an adult with an advanced solid tumor such as melanoma, head and neck, liver or kidney cancer. The CDR3 reads CASSLDSNAYGYTF. As DNA, the CDR3 is TGCGCCAGCAGCTTAGACAGCAACGCCTATGGCTACACCTTC. The whole variable domain, filled in from reference TRBV5-1 and TRBJ1-2, reads KAGVTQTPRYLIKTRGQQVTLSCSPISGHRSVSWYQQTPGQGLQFLFEYFSETQRNKGNFPGRFSGRQFSNSRSEMNVSTLELGDSALYLCASSLDSNAYGYTFGSGTRLTVV.